Listed below are T cell receptor beta chains from one sample, sequenced in a study of cytotoxic CD8 clonotypes in ibrutinib-treated CLL. This table comes from immunoSEQ multiplex PCR, and its TCRdb copy is limited to in-frame clones, with some not included. The sample lists some 200,000 clones; roughly 72% were seen once. Material: PBMCs, obtained after 24 months of ibrutinib treatment. These receptor sequences come from a human donor with chronic lymphocytic leukemia. CDR3s include the opening cysteine and the closing phenylalanine or tryptophan. D genes are given only for firm matches. The size entry is marked missing in some rows and otherwise reads once, few, many or a size class.

CASSHSPGGRGNTIYF	TGTGCCAGCAGCCATTCCCCAGGGGGCCGCGGAAACACCATATATTTT	16	TRBV14	TRBJ1-3	-	TRBD1
CASSPPIGNSYNEQFF	TGTGCCAGCTCACCACCGATCGGGAACTCCTACAATGAGCAGTTCTTC	16	TRBV18	TRBJ2-1	-	-
CASSASRDTIYF	TGTGCCAGCAGTGCCAGCCGCGACACCATATATTTT	12	TRBV6-1	TRBJ1-3	-	-
CASSEYKGQETQYF	TGTGCCAGCAGTGAATATAAGGGTCAAGAGACCCAGTACTTC	14	TRBV25-1	TRBJ2-5	few	-
CASSFSEGASGELFF	TGCGCCAGCAGCTTTAGTGAGGGCGCATCCGGGGAGCTGTTTTTT	15	TRBV5-1	TRBJ2-2	few	-
CASSFRLAGGTDTQYF	TGTGCCAGCAGCTTTAGGCTAGCGGGAGGTACAGATACGCAGTATTTT	16	TRBV5-4	TRBJ2-3	few	TRBD2
CASSPFPTSGLGAETQYF	TGTGCCAGCTCACCATTTCCGACTAGCGGCCTAGGGGCGGAGACCCAGTACTTC	18	TRBV18	TRBJ2-5	-	TRBD2
CASSGGTRSYNEQFF	TGTGCCAGCAGTGGCGGGACTCGCTCCTACAATGAGCAGTTCTTC	15	TRBV5-6	TRBJ2-1	-	-
CASSVATSNSYNEQFF	TGTGCCAGCAGCGTAGCTACCTCGAACTCCTACAATGAGCAGTTCTTC	16	TRBV9	TRBJ2-1	-	-
CASSETGTMVDNEQFF	TGTGCCAGCAGCGAAACCGGGACCATGGTTGACAATGAGCAGTTCTTC	16	TRBV9	TRBJ2-1	-	-
CASSEGSGNTIYF	TGTGCCAGCAGCGAGGGCTCTGGAAACACCATATATTTT	13	TRBV9	TRBJ1-3	few	-
CASSVGWFAAFF	TGTGCCAGCAGTGTAGGCTGGTTTGCGGCTTTCTTT	12	TRBV2	TRBJ1-1	few	-
CASSSQDVSPGYTF	TGTGCCAGCAGCTCCCAGGACGTATCCCCCGGCTACACCTTC	14	TRBV7-6	TRBJ1-2	-	-
CASSQEGFRGAEQFF	TGTGCCAGCAGCCAAGAGGGTTTTAGGGGCGCTGAGCAGTTCTTC	15	TRBV4-2	TRBJ2-1	-	-
CASSIPGSGETQYF	TGTGCCAGCAGTATCCCGGGGTCGGGGGAGACCCAGTACTTC	14	TRBV28	TRBJ2-5	-	-
CASRLTSGSSYEQYF	TGTGCCAGCAGACTGACTAGCGGGAGCTCCTACGAGCAGTACTTC	15	TRBV7-9	TRBJ2-7	-	TRBD2
CASIRPSIMYGYTF	TGTGCCAGCATCCGTCCCTCAATCATGTATGGCTACACCTTC	14	TRBV6-7	TRBJ1-2	few	-
CAISDAQLRAEQYF	TGTGCCATCAGTGACGCTCAGTTGCGGGCCGAGCAGTACTTC	14	TRBV10-3	TRBJ2-7	few	-
CASSLDFGKDTQYF	TGCGCCAGCAGCTTGGATTTTGGTAAAGATACGCAGTATTTT	14	TRBV5-1	TRBJ2-3	-	-
CASSWERNQPQHF	TGTGCCAGCAGTTGGGAACGCAATCAGCCCCAGCATTTT	13	TRBV28	TRBJ1-5	-	-
CASSLVLLSYNEQFF	TGTGCCAGCAGTTTAGTTCTGCTGTCCTACAATGAGCAGTTCTTC	15	TRBV27	TRBJ2-1	-	-
CASSLKPPGQGYGYTF	TGTGCCAGCAGTTTAAAGCCCCCGGGACAGGGGTATGGCTACACCTTC	16	TRBV27	TRBJ1-2	-	TRBD1
CASSQDRPLAGRSGEQFF	TGCGCCAGCAGCCAAGATAGGCCACTAGCGGGGAGGTCGGGTGAGCAGTTCTTC	18	TRBV4-3	TRBJ2-1	-	TRBD2
CASSVRSGANVLTF	TGTGCCAGCAGCGTCCGATCTGGGGCCAACGTCCTGACTTTC	14	TRBV9	TRBJ2-6	-	-
CASSPSGNYEQYF	TGTGCCAGCAGTCCTAGCGGAAACTACGAGCAGTACTTC	13	TRBV6-6	TRBJ2-7	once	TRBD2
CASSFLQGPSGEQFF	TGCGCCAGCAGCTTCCTCCAGGGCCCCTCGGGTGAGCAGTTCTTC	15	TRBV5-1	TRBJ2-1	-	-
CASSQGADGLGIYF	TGCGCCAGCAGCCAAGGCGCGGACGGCCTCGGTATTTATTTT	14	TRBV4-3	TRBJ1-3	-	-
CASSLGTVTGELFF	TGTGCCAGTAGTCTGGGAACCGTGACCGGGGAGCTGTTTTTT	14	TRBV19	TRBJ2-2	-	-
CASREGTSSYEQYF	TGTGCCAGCCGTGAGGGGACAAGCTCCTACGAGCAGTACTTC	14	TRBV18	TRBJ2-7	many	-
CAIGQGPNSYEQYF	TGTGCCATTGGACAGGGGCCAAACTCCTACGAGCAGTACTTC	14	TRBV10-3	TRBJ2-7	-	TRBD1
CAWMSGGGFRGRTEAFF	TGTGCCTGGATGTCGGGAGGGGGGTTTCGAGGACGGACTGAAGCTTTCTTT	17	TRBV30	TRBJ1-1	-	-
CAWRGDKAEAFF	TGTGCCTGGAGAGGGGACAAAGCTGAAGCTTTCTTT	12	TRBV30	TRBJ1-1	-	-
CASSPNLNTGELFF	TGTGCCAGCAGCCCGAACCTAAACACCGGGGAGCTGTTTTTT	14	TRBV7-2	TRBJ2-2	-	-
CASSSPRREGTF	TGTGCCAGCAGTTCCCCTCGCCGGGAAGGGACCTTC	12	TRBV28	TRBJ1-2	-	-
CATSVGLVAKNIQYF	TGTGCCACCAGCGTCGGGCTCGTAGCCAAAAACATTCAGTACTTC	15	TRBV10-3	TRBJ2-4	few	-
CASSSGTGVEKLFF	TGTGCCAGCAGCTCCGGGACAGGGGTTGAAAAACTGTTTTTT	14	TRBV7-2	TRBJ1-4	-	TRBD1
CAWSQGSYNEQFF	TGTGCCTGGAGCCAGGGTTCCTACAATGAGCAGTTCTTC	13	TRBV30	TRBJ2-1	few	-
CASGNTEAFF	TGTGCCAGCGGTAATACTGAAGCTTTCTTT	10	TRBV7-8	TRBJ1-1	few	-
CSVGSLTYEQYF	TGCAGCGTTGGCTCGCTCACCTACGAGCAGTACTTC	12	TRBV29-1	TRBJ2-7	-	-
CASSPPRDQETQYF	TGTGCCAGCTCACCACCGAGGGACCAAGAGACCCAGTACTTC	14	TRBV18	TRBJ2-5	-	-
CAWSSGPYNEQFF	TGTGCCTGGTCTAGCGGCCCGTACAATGAGCAGTTCTTC	13	TRBV30	TRBJ2-1	-	TRBD2
CASSQRADQPQHF	TGCGCCAGCAGCCAACGGGCGGATCAGCCCCAGCATTTT	13	TRBV4-3	TRBJ1-5	-	-
CAWRGQINNYGYTF	TGTGCCTGGAGGGGACAGATTAATAACTATGGCTACACCTTC	14	TRBV30	TRBJ1-2	-	TRBD1
CASTRDSANYGYTF	TGTGCCAGCACGAGGGACAGCGCGAACTATGGCTACACCTTC	14	TRBV18	TRBJ1-2	-	TRBD1
CAWRDGTGDGYTF	TGTGCCTGGAGAGACGGGACAGGCGATGGCTACACCTTC	13	TRBV30	TRBJ1-2	once	TRBD1
CASSEGGRSTDTQYF	TGTGCCAGCAGTGAGGGGGGCAGGAGCACAGATACGCAGTATTTT	15	TRBV6-4	TRBJ2-3	-	-
CAISDPSGSSYEQYF	TGTGCCATCAGTGACCCTAGCGGGAGTTCCTACGAGCAGTACTTC	15	TRBV10-3	TRBJ2-7	-	TRBD2
CASREGSGNQPQHF	TGTGCCAGCAGGGAGGGTTCAGGCAATCAGCCCCAGCATTTT	14	TRBV6-1	TRBJ1-5	-	-
CASRSYGNTEAFF	TGTGCCAGCAGGAGCTATGGGAACACTGAAGCTTTCTTT	13	TRBV2	TRBJ1-1	-	-
CASSVDPGQNQPQHF	TGTGCCAGCAGCGTCGACCCGGGACAAAATCAGCCCCAGCATTTT	15	TRBV9	TRBJ1-5	-	-
CASSPGHREETQYF	TGTGCCAGCTCACCCGGGCACAGGGAAGAGACCCAGTACTTC	14	TRBV18	TRBJ2-5	few	-
CASTPTGRSYEQYF	TGTGCCAGTACCCCGACAGGGCGCTCCTACGAGCAGTACTTC	14	TRBV19	TRBJ2-7	-	TRBD1
CASSVTGADTQYF	TGTGCCAGCAGCGTGACAGGGGCAGATACGCAGTATTTT	13	TRBV9	TRBJ2-3	few	TRBD1
CASSPGMLSEQYF	TGTGCCAGCAGTCCCGGGATGTTGAGCGAGCAGTACTTC	13	TRBV27	TRBJ2-7	once	-
CATSRLGGVNEQFF	TGTGCCACCAGCAGGCTAGGTGGTGTCAATGAGCAGTTCTTC	14	TRBV15	TRBJ2-1	-	-